The present entry profiles one T cell receptor (beta chain) with its context. The target antigen is unknown. This CDR3 spans 16 amino acids. The V gene end was trimmed by 0 bases and the J gene end by 0 bases; junction bases not matched to a gene: 3. CDR1 GTSNPN and CDR2 SVGIG come from the germline V gene (reference sequence). This entry comes from a study of graft-versus-host responses after intestinal transplantation. In the study overall: In this cohort, recipients had multivisceral, liver-intestinal, or isolated intestinal transplants. Every recipient had anti-thymocyte globulin induction and two to three years of tacrolimus plus steroids. Study-wide results and caveats: Allografts of one patient group, those with graft-donor T cell macrochimerism, had high graft-versus-host to host-versus-graft clonal ratios. After transplant, early declines in HvG clones were associated with peak levels of circulating GvH clones.

TCRdb keeps only in-frame clones here, not all; method: immunoSEQ multiplex PCR. Here the sample spans 90,000 to 120,000 clones, roughly nine tenths being singletons. The sequencing used unstimulated CD4+ T cells sorted from spleen or lymph node cells, collected before intestinal transplant. The sequence was obtained from a human donor who received an intestinal transplant. V gene TRBV30 combines with J gene TRBJ1-4; TRBD1 matches 8 bases. The CDR3, as DNA: TGTGCCTGGAGTGTGGAGACAGGGGCAACTAATGAAAAACTGTTTTTT. Translation gives CAWSVETGATNEKLFF.